The present TCR beta chain was sequenced within a study of tumor-infiltrating lymphocytes in primary liver carcinoma. Study summary: Staged T1-T3 N0M0, the tumors had sizes that ranged from roughly 4.2 to 11 cm across. Sample yields, roughly 3.65 to 8 million productive TCRbeta reads, were similar across the tissue types.

Researchers generated TCR beta cDNA from roughly 510 ng of total RNA, relying on a constant-region primer. Construction of TCR beta libraries relied on three successive nested multiplex PCR rounds employing slightly modified ARM-PCR. Each of the first two PCR rounds ran approximately 11 cycles with TRBV1-TRBV30 forward and C-beta reverse primers. TCRdb processed the multiplex PCR reads anew with MiXCR; each CDR3 protein has one entry. The repertoire includes approximately 24,000 distinct CDR3 sequences, about 73% of them detected once, and approximately 45% sits in the top ten. Note on this clonotype: One junction end does not reproduce the germline sequence, and a read error may be involved.

RNA and DNA were co-extracted from around 18-30 mg of unsorted bulk tissue. Viable tumor cell content exceeded 85% in every tumor sample. Germline-derived CDR1 and CDR2 are LGHNA and YNFKEQ. CDR3 length: 15 amino acids. The sequenced material came from liver tumor tissue from sampling region 3. Subset of the sample: tumor region T3, left-lateral pole. The sequence was obtained from a man aged 35 to 55 with primary liver carcinoma and hepatitis B virus infection. The chain is built from TRBV4-2 and TRBJ2-3; D might be TRBD2 (6 bases). CDR3 loop: CVNSQEEGVTDMQYF. The CDR3 DNA follows: TGTGTCAACAGCCAAGAGGAGGGAGTGACAGATATGCAGTATTTT.